Sequencing of this T cell receptor (beta chain) was carried out in a study of control samples from healthy donors and cancer patients. The CDR3 totals 15 residues. The J segment lost 8 bases and the V segment lost 6 bases, leaving 12 bases of the junction unmatched. Germline V lookup: CDR1 WNHNN, CDR2 SYGVQD (reference sequence). The repertoire was sequenced with immunoSEQ multiplex PCR; TCRdb's copy has only in-frame clones and lacks some. Of over 100,000 clones listed, 75% to 90% are singletons. The chain couples TRBV10-1 to TRBJ2-1; the match to TRBD1 covers 8 bases. The sample taken for sequencing was blood. The sequence derives from a woman in her 50s in good health. The CDR3 region is CASSGDRGRSDEQFF. Here the CDR3 DNA reads TGCGCCAGCAGCGGCGACAGGGGCAGATCCGATGAGCAGTTCTTC.